This TCR beta chain appears in the sequencing data of a study of STAT5B mutations in CD4+ large granular lymphocyte leukemia. Study-level background: Healthy donors showed HLA-associated enrichment of the CDR3 'QG' motif.

TCRdb's copy holds only in-frame clones and misses some; the assay was immunoSEQ multiplex PCR. The table shows about 30,000 clones, with 76% occurring only once. The V gene's germline CDR1 is SGHRS and CDR2 YFSETQ. This CDR3 has 15 amino acids. Trimming removed 4 bases at V and 1 base at J, with 14 bases between. This sequence was found in a human donor in good health. Material for sequencing was CD4+ T cells from blood buffy coats. The chain is built from TRBV5-1 and TRBJ1-1, with D unclear. The CDR3 loop reads CASSTDTLPNTEAFF. The CDR3 DNA reads as TGCGCCAGCAGCACAGACACGTTACCGAACACTGAAGCTTTCTTT.